The clone carrying this TCR beta chain showed up just a few times. Its antigen remains unidentified. This entry is derived from a study of T-cell memory formation after mild COVID-19. General study points: Detection of some responders pre-infection suggested pre-existing cross-reactive memory T cells participated.

TCRdb passed the 5' RACE reads through MiXCR, listing each CDR3 protein once. The table has 400,000 to 500,000 distinct CDR3 sequences, around 18% seen once. From germline, CDR1 is SGHRS and CDR2 YFSETQ. This CDR3 region has 13 residues. Trimming removed 2 bases at V and 3 bases at J, with 8 bases between. Specimen: PBMCs or a T cell subset sorted from them (not recorded which). This TCR came from an adult woman who had mild COVID-19 (a few samples of this study predate the infection). Cell type and time point are not known. This rearrangement joins TRBV5-1 to TRBJ1-1; D call uncertain. The CDR3 nucleotides read TGCGCCAGCAGCTTATGGGAGGACACTGAAGCTTTCTTT. As protein: CASSLWEDTEAFF.